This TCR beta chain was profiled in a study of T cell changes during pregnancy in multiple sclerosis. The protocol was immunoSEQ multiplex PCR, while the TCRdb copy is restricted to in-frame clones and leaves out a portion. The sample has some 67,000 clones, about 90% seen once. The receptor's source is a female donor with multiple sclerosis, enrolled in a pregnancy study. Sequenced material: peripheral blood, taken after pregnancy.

The CDR3, as DNA: TGCGCCAGCAGCTTGACAGGGGAAATAGGCACTGAAGCTTTCTTT. It is translated as CASSLTGEIGTEAFF. The rearrangement uses TRBV5-1 and TRBJ1-1; 7 bases match TRBD1. CDR1 SGHRS and CDR2 YFSETQ come from the germline V gene. Trimming cost V 1 base and J 4 bases; bases outside gene matches: 7. CDR3 length: 15 amino acids.